This TCR beta chain was identified during a study of CD8 T cells in ankylosing spondylitis. Germline V lookup: CDR1 LGHDT, CDR2 YNNKEL (reference sequence). Trimming removed 4 bases from V and 1 base from J; junction bases left unmatched: 5. The length of the CDR3 is 16 residues. Study findings and constraints: Earlier authors reported some of these motif variants in reactive arthritis synovial fluid and blood. Clones tied to disease were said to be significantly enriched in matched ankylosing spondylitis synovial fluid. A motif in TCR beta, a set of seven to nine highly homologous variants, appeared characteristic of ankylosing spondylitis blood.

In regard to this clonotype: Its antigen is currently unknown.

From the 5' RACE reads, TCRdb called clonotypes with MiXCR, one entry per CDR3 protein. Altogether roughly 90,000 distinct CDR3 sequences are present, roughly 10% being singletons, with the ten largest covering under 35%. The sequence derives from a male donor with ankylosing spondylitis. V and J are TRBV3-1 and TRBJ1-1; TRBD1 matches 11 bases. The sequenced material came from blood, either unsorted or a sorted T cell fraction (not recorded which). This CDR3 reads CASSPWTGGGNTEAFF. For the CDR3, the DNA is TGTGCCAGCAGCCCCTGGACAGGGGGCGGGAACACTGAAGCTTTCTTT.